The 23 T cell receptor beta chains reported below all come from one sample, sequenced in a study of blood T cell repertoires in COVID-19. Here immunoSEQ multiplex PCR was the method, and the copy in TCRdb shows in-frame clones only, minus some. This repertoire shows 150,000 to 200,000 clones, more than 60% found once; its top ten account for about 8.3%. The sample was peripheral blood. The receptors were sampled from a man aged 60 to 75 with acute or convalescent COVID-19.

This sequence joins TRBV19 and TRBJ2-5; weak D call: TRBD2 (5 bases). Trimming took 6 bases from V and 0 from J, leaving 23 bases between them. CDR1 LNHDA and CDR2 SQIVND come from the germline V gene (reference sequence). The CDR3 is 18 amino acids. DNA for the CDR3: TGTGCCAGTAGCTCGACACTTTGGACTCCACCCTACCAAGAGACCCAGTACTTC. It is translated as CASSSTLWTPPYQETQYF.

CDR3 nucleotides: TGTGCCAGCAGCTCAACAGGGGGCGGCGAGCAGTACTTC. Translation gives CASSSTGGGEQYF. The V call is TRBV7-3, the J call TRBJ2-7; 9 positions match TRBD1. J was trimmed by 6 bases and V by 4 bases; bases with no gene match: 4. The CDR3 loop spans 13 amino acids. Germline CDR1 SGHTA, CDR2 FQGTGA.

This clone is a singleton in its sample. The chain joins TRBV7-3 to TRBJ1-1; D is ambiguous. Deletions cut 3 bases from V and 1 base from J, with 6 bases between. Germline values: CDR1 SGHTA, CDR2 FQGTGA. CDR3 length: 13 amino acids. CDR3 sequence reads: CASSLQENTEAFF. CDR3 nucleotides: TGTGCCAGCAGCTTGCAGGAGAACACTGAAGCTTTCTTT.

This chain links TRBV19 with TRBJ1-2; D is ambiguous. The CDR3 consists of 13 residues. Trimming cost V 6 bases and J 4 bases, with 12 bases left between them. Germline lookup yields CDR1 LNHDA and CDR2 SQIVND (reference sequence). In DNA, the CDR3 is TGTGCCAGTAGATTCGGGATTACCTATGGCTACACCTTC. Its translation is CASRFGITYGYTF.

This clone is labeled as large. CDR3 DNA sequence: TGTGCCATCAGTACCATTTGGGACACCCTTAACACTGAAGCTTTCTTT. It translates to CAISTIWDTLNTEAFF. The chain uses TRBV10-3 and TRBJ1-1, with a weak D call TRBD1 (6 bases). Germline V gene data show CDR1 as ENHRY and CDR2 as SYGVKD. V lost 5 bases and J lost 2, with 18 bases in between. The CDR3 is 16 amino acids.

V and J are TRBV30 and TRBJ2-3, with D tentatively TRBD2 (6 bases). Trimming pared 7 bases from V and 2 bases from J, leaving 13 bases between. The CDR3 loop spans 13 amino acids. Looked up from germline, CDR1 is GTSNPN and CDR2 is SVGIG (reference sequence). CDR3 DNA sequence: TGTGCCTCTACCGGGGGTCCCACAGATACGCAGTATTTT. Its protein product is CASTGGPTDTQYF.

The J gene is TRBJ1-1, the V gene TRBV30, with 8 bases lining up with TRBD1. Per the germline V gene, CDR1 is GTSNPN and CDR2 is SVGIG (reference sequence). Losses at the gene ends were 4 bases for V and 4 bases for J; bases not matched to a gene: 11. The CDR3 is 15 residues long. The CDR3 loop is CAWKGIRQGPTEAFF. In nucleotides, the CDR3 is TGTGCCTGGAAAGGAATAAGACAGGGGCCCACTGAAGCTTTCTTT.

CDR3 DNA: TGTGCCAGTAGTGCCGGCGGGGGTGCCTACAATGAGCAGTTCTTC. This codes for CASSAGGGAYNEQFF. The V and J genes are TRBV19 and TRBJ2-1, with 7 bases identical to TRBD2. Trimming at V came to 5 bases and at J to 2 bases, leaving 6 bases not matched to a gene. The CDR3 totals 15 residues. Germline CDR1 LNHDA, CDR2 SQIVND (reference sequence). The variable domain in full, with the rest retrieved from reference TRBV19 and TRBJ2-1, is DGGITQSPKYLFRKEGQNVTLSCEQNLNHDAMYWYRQDPGQGLRLIYYSQIVNDFQKGDIAEGYSVSREKKESFPLTVTSAQKNPTAFYLCASSAGGGAYNEQFFGPGTRLTVL.

The chain combines TRBV30 with TRBJ1-3; D is unclear. V was pared by 3 bases and J by 4 bases, with 7 bases between. Per germline, CDR1 GTSNPN and CDR2 SVGIG (reference sequence). The CDR3 consists of 12 residues. The CDR3 loop reads CAWRDFGNTIYF. CDR3 sequence (DNA): TGTGCCTGGAGGGACTTCGGAAACACCATATATTTT.

The rearrangement links TRBV9 to TRBJ2-3, with 12 bases identical to TRBD2. V trimming: 3 bases; J trimming: 3 bases; junction bases outside the gene matches: 5. The CDR3 spans 16 residues. The V gene's germline CDR1 is SGDLS and CDR2 YYNGEE. The CDR3 spells CASSDLAGGETDTQYF. The DNA for the CDR3 is TGTGCCAGCAGCGACCTAGCGGGGGGGGAGACAGATACGCAGTATTTT.

The chain combines TRBV14 with TRBJ2-1, with D possibly matching TRBD2 (5 bases). The germline gives CDR1 SGHDN, CDR2 FVKESK. This CDR3 spans 18 amino acids. V was pared by 0 bases and J by 8 bases, with 23 bases between. CDR3 coding DNA: TGTGCCAGCAGCCAAGATAGAGTAGGACTCCACTCCCTCGATGAGCAGTTCTTC. It codes for CASSQDRVGLHSLDEQFF.

The CDR3: CASSNTYEQYF. DNA for the CDR3: TGTGCCAGCAGTAATACCTACGAGCAGTACTTC. The chain employs TRBV3-1 (or the pseudogene TRBV3-2) and TRBJ2-7; D not resolved. The V end was cut by 6 bases, the J end by 2 bases, with 5 bases between. This CDR3 region has 11 residues. CDR1 is LGHDT and CDR2 is YNNKEL in the germline V gene (reference sequence).

V and J are TRBV30 and TRBJ1-4, with 7 bases identical to TRBD1. CDR3 length: 12 residues. The germline gives CDR1 GTSNPN, CDR2 SVGIG (reference sequence). Losses at the gene ends were 8 bases for V and 5 bases for J; bases not matched to a gene: 5. CDR3 DNA sequence: TGTGCCCGGGACAGCATAAATGAAAAACTGTTTTTT. Protein product: CARDSINEKLFF.

The chain is built from TRBV10-3 and TRBJ2-3; 7 bases line up with TRBD2. The CDR3 spans 15 residues. CDR1 is ENHRY, CDR2 SYGVKD, per germline. The V segment lost 0 bases and the J segment 4 bases; nucleotides outside the gene matches: 4. CDR3: CAISESTSSPDTQYF. The CDR3 nucleotides are TGTGCCATCAGTGAGTCGACTAGCAGCCCAGATACGCAGTATTTT.

V is TRBV10-3 and J is TRBJ2-5, with TRBD1 matching 12 bases. The V gene's germline CDR1 is ENHRY and CDR2 SYGVKD. The CDR3 length is 15 residues. J lost 2 bases, V lost 11 bases, and 9 bases had no gene match. This CDR3 reads CAATKGQGAQETQYF. DNA for the CDR3: TGTGCCGCGACGAAGGGACAGGGGGCTCAAGAGACCCAGTACTTC.

The rearrangement joins TRBV5-1 to TRBJ2-1, with 8 bases lining up with TRBD1. The CDR3 sequence is 15 residues long. Germline V gives CDR1 SGHRS, CDR2 YFSETQ. After removal of 4 bases from V and 3 bases from J, the junction contained 6 bases not matched to a gene. CDR3 sequence reads: CASSKTGDNYNEQFF. In DNA form, the CDR3 reads TGCGCCAGCAGCAAGACAGGGGACAACTACAATGAGCAGTTCTTC.

The chain uses TRBV11-2 and TRBJ1-2; no firm D call. CDR1 and CDR2 from the germline V gene are SGHAT and FQNNGV. V was trimmed by 9 bases and J by 4 bases, leaving 15 bases between them. This CDR3 has 13 amino acids. The CDR3: CASPAIQIYGYTF. CDR3 bases: TGTGCCAGTCCTGCTATTCAAATCTATGGCTACACCTTC. Based on the CDR3 plus reference TRBV11-2 and TRBJ1-2, the full variable domain is EAGVAQSPRYKIIEKRQSVAFWCNPISGHATLYWYQQILGQGPKLLIQFQNNGVVDDSQLPKDRFSAERLKGVDSTLKIQPAKLEDSAVYLCASPAIQIYGYTFGSGTRLTVV.

CDR3 in amino acids: CASSLGGRGGRETQYF. As DNA, the CDR3 is TGTGCCAGCAGCTTAGGAGGACGGGGGGGCCGTGAGACCCAGTACTTC. The chain combines TRBV7-8 with TRBJ2-5, with TRBD2 matching over 8 bases. V was pared by 1 base and J by 5 bases, with 9 bases of the junction left unmatched. The CDR3 loop spans 16 amino acids. Germline CDR1 is SGHVS and CDR2 is FQNEAQ.

V and J are TRBV6-2 or TRBV6-3 and TRBJ2-5; D may be TRBD1 (6 bases). Trimming left V 2 bases short and J 1 base short, with 14 bases between. Germline loops: CDR1 MNHEY, CDR2 SVGEGT. This CDR3 has 16 amino acids. The CDR3 bases are TGTGCCAGCAGTTACACCGAGACAGGCTTCCAAGAGACCCAGTACTTC. Translation gives CASSYTETGFQETQYF.

As DNA, the CDR3 is TGTGCCAGCAGCTTAGGCGGGGCCACCTACGAGCAGTACTTC. It encodes CASSLGGATYEQYF. This rearrangement joins TRBV11-2 to TRBJ2-7, with D tentatively TRBD2 (6 bases). The CDR3 consists of 14 residues. V shed 1 base and J shed 2 bases, with 9 bases lying between them. Per germline, CDR1 SGHAT and CDR2 FQNNGV.

The chain is built from TRBV30 and TRBJ1-1; TRBD1 matches at 10 bases. CDR3 length: 15 residues. V lost 1 base, J lost 4 bases, and 6 bases stayed unmatched. In germline, CDR1 is GTSNPN, CDR2 SVGIG (reference sequence). The CDR3 DNA reads TGTGCCTGGAGTGGAAAGGGACAGGGGAGCACTGAAGCTTTCTTT. The encoded protein is CAWSGKGQGSTEAFF.

The gene calls are TRBV6-1 and TRBJ1-4; no definite D call. The CDR3 covers 14 residues. Trimming cost V 3 bases and J 8 bases, with 13 bases left between them. Germline V lookup: CDR1 MNHNS, CDR2 SASEGT. The CDR3 region is CASSEVISGEKLFF. DNA of the CDR3: TGTGCCAGCAGTGAGGTGATTAGCGGAGAAAAACTGTTTTTT.

This clone was picked up a small number of times. The chain links TRBV24-1 to TRBJ1-5; a possible D gene is TRBD1 (5 bases). The CDR3 is made up of 14 amino acids. Trimming took 5 bases from V and 9 from J, leaving 16 bases between them. Germline CDR1 reads KGHDR; CDR2 reads SFDVKD. The CDR3 bases are TGTGCCACCAGTGGGGGGGTTGGGGGTGCGCCCCAGCATTTT. Its translation is CATSGGVGGAPQHF.